The T cell receptor beta chain described here comes from a study of T cell changes during pregnancy in multiple sclerosis. Repertoires were generated with immunoSEQ multiplex PCR, while TCRdb's copy carries only in-frame clones and drops some. This sample has under 80,000 clones, with 92% found just once. Trimming cost V 2 bases and J 5 bases; bases outside gene matches: 3. Germline assignment: CDR1 MNHNS and CDR2 SASEGT. The CDR3 spans 15 residues. The receptor was derived from a female donor with multiple sclerosis, enrolled in a pregnancy study. Here the sequenced sample was peripheral blood, taken before pregnancy. The chain links TRBV6-1 to TRBJ2-5; 12 nucleotides match TRBD2. The CDR3 DNA reads as TGTGCCAGCAGTGAAAAGACTAGCGGGAGTGAGACCCAGTACTTC. As protein: CASSEKTSGSETQYF.